Listed below are T cell receptor beta chains from one sample, sequenced in a study of T cells after yellow fever vaccination. Each CDR3 protein is one row after TCRdb ran MiXCR on the 5' RACE reads. The sample lists some 320,000 distinct CDR3 sequences, approximately 12% occurring once. This sample comprised CD4+ T cells sorted from PBMCs, obtained 45 days after the yellow fever booster vaccination. These TCRs come from a man between 18 and 29 years old who received the YFV17D yellow fever vaccine. Both conserved end residues are part of each CDR3. A D gene is named only where the DNA matches it firmly. Expanded clones get a size class; other rows say once, few or many, or leave the size out.

d_gene	v_gene	abundance	j_gene	CDR3nt	CDR3aa
NA	TRBV6-5	many	TRBJ2-3	TGTGCCAGCAGTCAGCCTTCCACAGATACGCAGTATTTT	CASSQPSTDTQYF
NA	TRBV10-2	few	TRBJ2-3	TGCGCCAGCAGTGAGTCCTGGGGCCATACGCAGTATTTT	CASSESWGHTQYF
NA	TRBV6-2/TRBV6-3	NA	TRBJ2-7	TGTGCCAGCAGTTACACCGGACTAATCAATCAGCAGTACTTC	CASSYTGLINQQYF
TRBD1	TRBV20-1	NA	TRBJ2-3	TGCAGTGCACCCGGGACAGGGGCTTCAGATACGCAGTATTTT	CSAPGTGASDTQYF
NA	TRBV20-1	NA	TRBJ1-2	TGCAGTGCTAGAGATCAGCTTGGACCCCTCTATGGCTACACCTTC	CSARDQLGPLYGYTF
NA	TRBV5-1	NA	TRBJ1-2	TGCGCCAGCAGCTTGGGAGTGGCGGGGGGCACCGGTGGCTACACCTTC	CASSLGVAGGTGGYTF
NA	TRBV5-1	NA	TRBJ2-3	TGCGCCAGCAGCTTGGTGGGCGCATCAAGCACAGATACGCAGTATTTT	CASSLVGASSTDTQYF
NA	TRBV19	NA	TRBJ1-2	TGTGCCACCCTCTGGTCCTCCGCTAACTATGGCTACACCTTC	CATLWSSANYGYTF
NA	TRBV4-3	NA	TRBJ2-1	TGCGCCAGCAGCCAAGCGGCCATCGCAGCTAGTACCGGAGTGGATGAGCAGTTCTTC	CASSQAAIAASTGVDEQFF
NA	TRBV9	few	TRBJ2-4	TGTGCCAGCAGCGTACTTTGGAGGGTGAACATTCAGTACTTC	CASSVLWRVNIQYF
TRBD1	TRBV18	few	TRBJ2-7	TGTGCCAGCTCAACCGGGACAGGGTCCTACGAGCAGTACTTC	CASSTGTGSYEQYF
TRBD1	TRBV20-1	few	TRBJ1-4	TGCAGTGCTAGGAATGCAGGGGGAGATAATGAAAAACTGTTTTTT	CSARNAGGDNEKLFF
NA	TRBV30	NA	TRBJ1-2	TGTGCCTGGAACGGGGGGCAATACTATGGCTACACCTTC	CAWNGGQYYGYTF
NA	TRBV5-1	NA	TRBJ2-3	TGCGCCAGCAGCTCGGACGAAGATACGCAGTATTTT	CASSSDEDTQYF
NA	TRBV5-6	NA	TRBJ1-1	TGTGCCAGCAGCTTGGTACAGGAGGGCGCTGAAGCTTTCTTT	CASSLVQEGAEAFF
TRBD1	TRBV10-3	few	TRBJ2-3	TGTGCCATCAGGGGACAGGGTCAAGATACGCAGTATTTT	CAIRGQGQDTQYF
TRBD1	TRBV3-1	few	TRBJ2-3	TGTGCCAGCAGCCAAGGGACAGGGAGTGGAACAGATACGCAGTATTTT	CASSQGTGSGTDTQYF
NA	TRBV7-3	NA	TRBJ2-6	TGTGCCAGCAGCTTACGACCCGCAGGGGCTGGGGCCAACGTCCTGACTTTC	CASSLRPAGAGANVLTF
NA	TRBV7-3	NA	TRBJ2-5	TGTGCCAGCAGCTTAACTAGCTCCGGCGAGACCCAGTACTTC	CASSLTSSGETQYF
TRBD1	TRBV20-1	NA	TRBJ2-5	TGCAGGGCGGGACAGGGAGTAGAGACCCAGTACTTC	CRAGQGVETQYF
TRBD1	TRBV6-2/TRBV6-3	NA	TRBJ1-1	TGTGCCAGCAGTTACCTGACAGGGGGGTACACTGAAGCTTTCTTT	CASSYLTGGYTEAFF
NA	TRBV5-4	NA	TRBJ2-1	TGTGCCAGCAGCGCCGGGGCCCGGGACAATGAGCAGTTCTTC	CASSAGARDNEQFF
NA	TRBV5-1	NA	TRBJ2-3	TGCGCCAGCAGCTTTGGGGCCTGGGAAGCAGATACGCAGTATTTT	CASSFGAWEADTQYF
NA	TRBV20-1	NA	TRBJ1-4	TGCAGTGCTAGAGATGGGGGCCTTAATGAAAAACTGTTTTTT	CSARDGGLNEKLFF
TRBD1	TRBV19	NA	TRBJ1-2	TGTGCCAGTAGTAAGCCCGGGACAGATTGGGGCTACACCTTC	CASSKPGTDWGYTF
NA	TRBV5-4	NA	TRBJ1-2	TGTGCCAGCAGCTCCGACCAGTCCGGCTACACCTTC	CASSSDQSGYTF
TRBD2	TRBV6-2/TRBV6-3	NA	TRBJ2-1	TGTGCCAGCAGTTACACGGGGGGGCTGTCCTACAATGAGCAGTTCTTC	CASSYTGGLSYNEQFF
TRBD1	TRBV19	few	TRBJ2-2	TGTGCCAGTGGGACAGGGCACACCGGGGAGCTGTTTTTT	CASGTGHTGELFF
TRBD1	TRBV3-1	few	TRBJ1-1	TGTGCCAGCAGCCAAGGATGGACAGGGGCGAGGGTCACTGAAGCTTTCTTT	CASSQGWTGARVTEAFF
TRBD1	TRBV5-1	many	TRBJ2-3	TGCGCCAGCAACCTTGGGACAGGGGGTGGAGATACGCAGTATTTT	CASNLGTGGGDTQYF
NA	TRBV4-1	NA	TRBJ1-4	TGCGCCAGCAGCCCGGGACACCTGACAACTAATGAAAAACTGTTTTTT	CASSPGHLTTNEKLFF
NA	TRBV27	few	TRBJ2-1	TGTGCCACATCTAAAGGGGGCGCGGGGGCGACCAATGAGCAGTTCTTC	CATSKGGAGATNEQFF
TRBD1	TRBV18	many	TRBJ1-2	TGTGCCAGCTCACCGGATGCGACAGGGCTGCTTGGCTACACCTTC	CASSPDATGLLGYTF
NA	TRBV12-3/TRBV12-4	few	TRBJ2-3	TGTGCCAGCAGTTTTGACCGTGTAACAGATACGCAGTATTTT	CASSFDRVTDTQYF
TRBD1	TRBV4-2	NA	TRBJ1-2	TGTGCCAGCAGCCGAGGACAGGGATGGGATGGCTACACCTTC	CASSRGQGWDGYTF
TRBD1	TRBV27	few	TRBJ1-4	TGTGCCAGCAGTATCAGGACAGGGATCGGGTCTAATGAAAAACTGTTTTTT	CASSIRTGIGSNEKLFF
NA	TRBV29-1	NA	TRBJ1-5	TGCAGCGTTGGGAGTGGGAATCAGCCCCAGCATTTT	CSVGSGNQPQHF
NA	TRBV5-5	NA	TRBJ2-5	TGTGCCAGCAGTTTCGCGGCGTTTGAGGAGACCCAGTACTTC	CASSFAAFEETQYF
NA	TRBV4-3	many	TRBJ1-1	TGCGCCAGCAGCCAAGATCGGGAAGTGACAGGGAACACTGAAGCTTTCTTT	CASSQDREVTGNTEAFF
NA	TRBV12-3/TRBV12-4	many	TRBJ2-7	TGTGCCAGCAGTTTCAACGAGCAGTACTTC	CASSFNEQYF
TRBD2	TRBV7-2	few	TRBJ2-1	TGTGCCAGCAGCTTAGCTAGCGGGGGGGATTACAATGAGCAGTTCTTC	CASSLASGGDYNEQFF
NA	TRBV5-1	few	TRBJ2-2	TGCGCCAGCAGCGGGGGACAAGGCGGGGAGCTGTTTTTT	CASSGGQGGELFF
NA	TRBV12-3/TRBV12-4	few	TRBJ1-5	TGTGCCAGCAGTTTCGGCATTCACCAGCCCCAGCATTTT	CASSFGIHQPQHF
TRBD1	TRBV6-6	few	TRBJ1-2	TGTGCCAGCAGCCCGCTGGGACAGAGGGTCTATGGCTACACCTTC	CASSPLGQRVYGYTF
NA	TRBV2	few	TRBJ1-5	TGTGCCAGCAGTGGACAGATTTATAGCAATCAGCCCCAGCATTTT	CASSGQIYSNQPQHF
NA	TRBV24-1	NA	TRBJ2-2	TGTGCCACCAGTGATCTGATAACTGGGGACACCGGGGAGCTGTTTTTT	CATSDLITGDTGELFF
NA	TRBV5-1	NA	TRBJ2-3	TGCGCCAGCAGCCCCTGGACGGACCGTCCAGATACGCAGTATTTT	CASSPWTDRPDTQYF
NA	TRBV4-2	NA	TRBJ1-1	TGTGCCAGCAGCCAAGACCCTCAGAACACTGAAGCTTTCTTT	CASSQDPQNTEAFF
NA	TRBV5-1	NA	TRBJ1-4	TGCGCCAGCAGCAAAGGGGGAGATAATGAAAAACTGTTTTTT	CASSKGGDNEKLFF
TRBD1	TRBV7-2	few	TRBJ2-5	TGTGCCAGCAGCTCCTCCCTGCAAGCGATCCCCGGACAGGGTTCGGAGACCCAGTACTTC	CASSSSLQAIPGQGSETQYF
TRBD1	TRBV12-3/TRBV12-4	few	TRBJ2-5	TGTGCCAGCCGTCGGACAGGGGGAGGAGAGACCCAGTACTTC	CASRRTGGGETQYF
NA	TRBV6-2/TRBV6-3	many	TRBJ1-5	TGTGCCAGCAGTTGGACAGACCATCAGCCCCAGCATTTT	CASSWTDHQPQHF